What follows are 10 T cell receptor beta chains derived from one specimen sequenced in a study of cytomegalovirus exposure and HLA in healthy donors. The PCR used 60 Vbeta and 13 Jbeta primers. Repertoires were generated with immunoSEQ multiplex PCR, while TCRdb's copy carries only in-frame clones and drops some. This sample's table reports around 150,000 clones. Specimen: PBMCs. The receptors come from a man aged 25 to 40 in good health and CMV-seronegative.

The chain recombines TRBV4-1 with TRBJ2-7; TRBD2 aligns across 8 bases. The CDR3 consists of 16 residues. Germline values: CDR1 MGHRA, CDR2 YSYEKL. V was pared by 4 bases and J by 2 bases, with 10 bases of the junction left unmatched. The CDR3 DNA reads as TGCGCCAGCAGCCCCACCCGGGGGGGAAATACCTACGAGCAGTACTTC. Its protein is CASSPTRGGNTYEQYF.

The V and J genes are TRBV27 and TRBJ2-7; 7 nucleotides agree with TRBD1. V lost 2 bases and J lost 4; bases outside the gene matches: 5. This CDR3 is built from 14 residues. Germline V gives CDR1 MNHEY, CDR2 SMNVEV (reference sequence). CDR3 DNA: TGTGCCAGCAGTTTAACAGGGGAGACGTACGAGCAGTACTTC. Translated: CASSLTGETYEQYF.

This chain joins TRBV6-1 and TRBJ1-5, with 7 bases identical to TRBD1. CDR1 MNHNS and CDR2 SASEGT come from the germline V gene. The V and J ends lost 2 bases and 7 bases, in that order; junction bases with no gene match: 14. The CDR3 sequence is 17 residues long. The CDR3 DNA is TGTGCCAGCAGTGAACGGGGCCCGACAGGGCCAAGACAGCCCCAGCATTTT. It codes for CASSERGPTGPRQPQHF.

This sequence joins TRBV25-1 and TRBJ1-5; TRBD1 is a possible D gene (5 bases). This CDR3 is 14 amino acids long. Germline-derived CDR1 and CDR2 are MGHDK and SYGVNS. Trimming cost V 1 base and J 5 bases, with 9 bases left between them. The CDR3 region has the DNA TGTGCCAGCAGTGAATCCCAAGGGGATCAGCCCCAGCATTTT. This gives the protein CASSESQGDQPQHF.

The rearrangement uses TRBV4-3 and TRBJ1-1, with a possible D match to TRBD1 (6 bases). V lost 5 bases and J lost 1, with 11 bases in between. Germline CDR1 is LGHNA and CDR2 is YSLEER. The CDR3 extends over 14 amino acids. The CDR3 here is CASSSQDRNTEAFF. CDR3 nucleotides: TGCGCCAGCAGCTCCCAGGACAGGAACACTGAAGCTTTCTTT.

V gene TRBV9 combines with J gene TRBJ1-2; TRBD1 agrees at 8 bases. The CDR3 loop spans 14 amino acids. Trimming removed 0 bases from V and 7 bases from J; junction bases left unmatched: 5. Per the germline V gene, CDR1 is SGDLS and CDR2 is YYNGEE. As DNA, the CDR3 is TGTGCCAGCAGCGTAGTTCAGGGGGCGATTGGCTACACCTTC. Translating it yields CASSVVQGAIGYTF.

The rearrangement joins TRBV11-2 to TRBJ2-1, with 7 bases matching TRBD2. The ends lost 5 bases at V and 7 bases at J; junction bases unmatched: 14. CDR3 length equals 16 residues. Germline loops: CDR1 SGHAT, CDR2 FQNNGV. The CDR3: CASSRLSGPLKNEQFF. For the CDR3, the DNA is TGTGCCAGCAGCCGGCTTAGCGGGCCCTTAAAAAATGAGCAGTTCTTC.

The chain has TRBV5-6 and TRBJ1-5; TRBD1 might be the D (5 bases). CDR1 and CDR2 (germline): SGHDT, YYEEEE. The CDR3 has 14 residues. V was clipped by 0 bases and J by 7 bases, with 11 bases between them. The CDR3 nucleotides read TGTGCCAGCAGCTTGGTAGGGGTAGGGCAGCCCCAGCATTTT. This encodes CASSLVGVGQPQHF.

CDR3 loop: CASGSDSQETQYF. CDR3 in DNA: TGTGCCAGCGGCAGCGACTCCCAAGAGACCCAGTACTTC. This chain joins TRBV4-2 and TRBJ2-5; D not certain. Trimming stripped 8 bases from V and 1 base from J, with 11 bases between. This CDR3 region has 13 residues. Germline assignment: CDR1 LGHNA and CDR2 YNFKEQ.

The rearrangement links TRBV27 to TRBJ1-1, with 7 bases lining up with TRBD1. The V segment lost 7 bases and the J segment 4 bases; nucleotides outside the gene matches: 6. The CDR3 extends over 13 amino acids. Germline CDR1 is MNHEY and CDR2 is SMNVEV (reference sequence). The DNA for the CDR3 is TGTGCCAGCATGACTCAGGGGGGCACTGAAGCTTTCTTT. It codes for CASMTQGGTEAFF.